The sequence of this TCR beta chain was determined in a study of blood T cell repertoires in COVID-19. For the study at large: PBMCs, B-cell-depleted T cells, or T cells were the source of the cDNA or gDNA that made up the material.

This clone was recorded once. Per the authors' pipeline: Estimates of nucleated cell counts were drawn from the amplification of reference gene primers. Profiled with immunoSEQ multiplex PCR; TCRdb holds only in-frame clones, not every one. V, J and clone size were drawn from that table, and D and trimming were deduced from the DNA. Of 85,000 to 95,000 clones in the sample, roughly 90% are singletons; the top ten hold around 20%. Sequencing was done on a sample of peripheral blood. The sequence was collected from a woman aged 80 or over with acute or convalescent COVID-19.

The CDR3 bases are TGTGCCAGCAGTGCCCTGGTCGCGTACGAAAAACTGTTTTTT. Residues: CASSALVAYEKLFF. The chain employs TRBV2 and TRBJ1-4; no definite D call. Germline V gene sequence: CDR1 SNHLY, CDR2 FYNNEI. The CDR3 is 14 residues long. V was trimmed by 4 bases and J by 8 bases, leaving 14 bases between them.